The source of this T cell receptor beta chain is a study of spatial heterogeneity in lung cancer. On the study more broadly: Raw reads showed each unique TCR and UMI combination turning up more than ten times on average.

Trimming removed 3 bases from V and 5 bases from J, with 11 bases in between. CDR1 and CDR2 (germline): SGHRS, YFSETQ. The CDR3 loop spans 13 amino acids. This clonotype was seen a handful of times. The time point here: sample taken at primary tumor resection. Unsorted whole RNA from tumor, nontumor lung or frozen PBMC underwent sequencing. Approximately 70 TRACERx patients with early, untreated non-small cell lung cancer donated samples. One entry per CDR3 protein, called by TCRdb with MiXCR from the 5' RACE reads. Here the sample spans roughly 39,000 distinct CDR3 sequences, 5.8% being singletons. This clonotype originated in a male donor with early-stage non-small cell lung cancer. The chain is built from TRBV5-1 and TRBJ1-1; TRBD1 is a possible D gene (5 bases). Sequencing used PBMCs, obtained at surgery. The chain's CDR3 is CASSYGPGTEAFF. The CDR3 coding sequence is TGCGCCAGCAGCTACGGACCAGGGACTGAAGCTTTCTTT.